This T cell receptor beta chain is drawn from a study of blood T cell repertoires in COVID-19. Trimming cost V 1 base and J 4 bases, with 14 bases left between them. Germline V gives CDR1 SGHRS, CDR2 YFSETQ. This CDR3 comprises 16 residues. The authors' processing: The assay estimated nucleated cells by amplifying reference gene primers. The protocol was immunoSEQ multiplex PCR, while the TCRdb copy is restricted to in-frame clones and leaves out a portion. That table furnishes V, J and clone size, whereas the DNA furnished D and trimming. The repertoire holds 110,000 or so clones, 60% to 85% seen once, with roughly 6% in the top ten.

This TCR came from a man aged 65 to 79 with acute or convalescent COVID-19. The specimen sequenced was peripheral blood. The chain links TRBV5-1 to TRBJ2-2, with D tentatively TRBD2 (6 bases). CDR3 region: CASSLNLYGSTGELFF. The CDR3 nucleotides read TGCGCCAGCAGCTTGAATCTCTACGGGAGCACCGGGGAGCTGTTTTTT. Based on the CDR3 plus reference TRBV5-1 and TRBJ2-2, the full variable domain is KAGVTQTPRYLIKTRGQQVTLSCSPISGHRSVSWYQQTPGQGLQFLFEYFSETQRNKGNFPGRFSGRQFSNSRSEMNVSTLELGDSALYLCASSLNLYGSTGELFFGEGSRLTVL.